This T cell receptor beta chain was recorded in a study of cytomegalovirus exposure and HLA in healthy donors. The wider study: An early release of data contained about 85 million unique TCRs, which came from HLA-typed donors. Points from the study as a whole: The authors later linked a missense DCLRE1C variant to TCR beta V- and J-gene trimming. CMV serostatus was the sole immune exposure data available.

Concerning this clone: Its antigen is as yet unknown.

The PCR had 60 Vbeta and 13 Jbeta primers. Generated by immunoSEQ multiplex PCR, the TCRdb table keeps only in-frame clones and is missing some. Its listing shows tens of thousands of clones. In germline, CDR1 is SGHRS, CDR2 YFSETQ. The CDR3 is 15 residues long. V shed 3 bases and J shed 1 base, with 14 bases lying between them. The sequenced sample consisted of PBMCs. This receptor was identified in a young man in good health and CMV-seropositive. The rearrangement links TRBV5-1 to TRBJ2-7, with a tentative D call TRBD1 (5 bases). The CDR3 protein is CASSSTDRWSYEQYF. DNA for the CDR3: TGCGCCAGCAGCTCCACCGACAGATGGTCCTACGAGCAGTACTTC.